A single sample is the source of the 14 T cell receptor beta chains below, sequenced in a study of blood T cell repertoires in COVID-19. Using immunoSEQ multiplex PCR, the repertoire was profiled, and TCRdb retains in-frame clones only, with some absent. The table shows 50,000 to 85,000 clones, with about 90% occurring only once. The sample was peripheral blood. These receptors originate from a human donor in a cohort sampled during active COVID-19.

The chain recombines TRBV28 with TRBJ1-5; D gene uncertain. The CDR3 spans 12 residues. The germline V and J ends were trimmed by 1 base and 6 bases, with 4 bases remaining between them. Germline CDR1 and CDR2: MDHEN and SYDVKM. This CDR3 is CASSLLFQPQHF. In nucleotides, the CDR3 is TGTGCCAGCAGTTTATTATTTCAGCCCCAGCATTTT.

The CDR3, as DNA: TGTGCCAGCAGTTACTCGAGAGAGGGAAATACGCAGTATTTT. Its protein product is CASSYSREGNTQYF. This chain connects TRBV6-5 to TRBJ2-3, with a weak D call TRBD2 (5 bases). This CDR3 region has 14 residues. The germline V gene has CDR1 MNHEY and CDR2 SVGAGI. Trimming removed 0 bases from V and 7 bases from J, with 11 bases in between.

The J gene is TRBJ2-6, the V gene TRBV9; possible D gene TRBD1, 6 bases. Germline values: CDR1 SGDLS, CDR2 YYNGEE. The CDR3 loop spans 18 amino acids. The V end lost 1 base, the J end lost 1 base, and 15 bases lay between the germline ends. The CDR3 is CASSVTPQTGSGANVLTF. For the CDR3, the DNA is TGTGCCAGCAGCGTAACCCCACAAACAGGGTCTGGGGCCAACGTCCTGACTTTC. Full variable domain (outside the CDR3, taken from reference TRBV9 and TRBJ2-6): DSGVTQTPKHLITATGQRVTLRCSPRSGDLSVYWYQQSLDQGLQFLIQYYNGEERAKGNILERFSAQQFPDLHSELNLSSLELGDSALYFCASSVTPQTGSGANVLTFGAGSRLTVL.

This clone was seen only once. This rearrangement joins TRBV4-3 to TRBJ2-1; D is possibly TRBD1 (5 bases). This CDR3 comprises 14 residues. V lost 1 base and J 9 bases, leaving 13 bases between the germline ends. The V gene's germline CDR1 is LGHNA and CDR2 YSLEER. The chain's CDR3 is CASSQVWSDSEQFF. The CDR3 coding sequence is TGCGCCAGCAGCCAAGTGTGGTCTGACAGTGAGCAGTTCTTC.

V usage is TRBV24-1 and J usage is TRBJ2-1; TRBD1 agrees at 7 bases. Germline CDR1 is KGHDR and CDR2 is SFDVKD. The CDR3 is 13 amino acids. Trimming removed 7 bases from V and 6 bases from J; junction bases left unmatched: 5. The CDR3 here is CATSRGGGNEQFF. The CDR3, as DNA: TGTGCCACCAGCCGAGGGGGCGGCAATGAGCAGTTCTTC.

A single count supports this clone. V usage is TRBV14 and J usage is TRBJ2-5; 8 bases fit TRBD2. Germline loops: CDR1 SGHDN, CDR2 FVKESK. The trim removed 8 bases at V and 0 bases at J, leaving 14 bases unmatched. There are 17 residues in the CDR3. CDR3 nucleotides: TGTGCCAGCCGGAGGACCGGCGGGGGGTCTAACCAAGAGACCCAGTACTTC. This gives the protein CASRRTGGGSNQETQYF. Together with reference TRBV14 and TRBJ2-5, the CDR3 gives the full variable domain: EAGVTQFPSHSVIEKGQTVTLRCDPISGHDNLYWYRRVMGKEIKFLLHFVKESKQDESGMPNNRFLAERTGGTYSTLKVQPAELEDSGVYFCASRRTGGGSNQETQYFGPGTRLLVL.

This clone appeared a few times. The chain employs TRBV6-5 and TRBJ1-2, with a possible D match to TRBD1 (5 bases). In germline, CDR1 is MNHEY, CDR2 SVGAGI. The CDR3 sequence is 15 residues long. The germline V and J ends were trimmed by 0 bases and 4 bases, with 12 bases remaining between them. CDR3 loop: CASSYSSAQGYGYTF. CDR3 bases: TGTGCCAGCAGTTACTCCAGCGCCCAGGGCTATGGCTACACCTTC.

This sequence joins TRBV2 and TRBJ2-4; TRBD2 agrees at 8 bases. With V trimmed by 6 bases and J by 3 bases, 7 bases remained unmatched. The CDR3 runs 15 residues. Germline V lookup: CDR1 SNHLY, CDR2 FYNNEI. CDR3 sequence (DNA): TGTGCCAGCAGCGGGACTCGGGGGGGCAAAAACATTCAGTACTTC. This codes for CASSGTRGGKNIQYF.

The rearrangement uses TRBV10-3 and TRBJ2-7; a weak D match, TRBD1 (5 bases). The V gene lost 4 bases and the J gene lost 2 bases, with 18 bases spanning the gap. The CDR3 loop spans 16 amino acids. Germline CDR1 and CDR2: ENHRY and SYGVKD. CDR3 protein: CAISGGRQGNPYEQYF. CDR3 nucleotide sequence: TGTGCCATCAGTGGAGGCCGGCAGGGCAATCCCTACGAGCAGTACTTC.

This chain uses TRBV10-3 with TRBJ1-4; 11 nucleotides match TRBD1. The germline V gene encodes CDR1 ENHRY and CDR2 SYGVKD. V lost 0 bases to trimming and J lost 11 bases; unmatched junction nucleotides: 2. The CDR3 totals 14 residues. The CDR3 coding sequence is TGTGCCATCAGTGAGTCCGGGACAGGGGGGAAACTGTTTTTT. Protein: CAISESGTGGKLFF.

The rearrangement uses TRBV7-9 and TRBJ1-5, with a possible D match to TRBD1 (5 bases). The CDR3 has 15 amino acids. Germline V gene data show CDR1 as SEHNR and CDR2 as FQNEAQ (reference sequence). Trimming took 0 bases from V and 3 from J, leaving 9 bases between them. The CDR3 DNA reads as TGTGCCAGCAGCTTAGCGGCAGGGATCAATCAGCCCCAGCATTTT. The encoded protein is CASSLAAGINQPQHF.

This clone has only one observation. V gene TRBV28 combines with J gene TRBJ1-5; 10 nucleotides align to TRBD1. The junction had 8 bases not matched to a gene; V was cut back by 5 bases and J by 4 bases. The CDR3 is 16 residues long. CDR1 and CDR2 from the germline V gene are MDHEN and SYDVKM. The DNA of the CDR3 is TGTGCCAGCAGTGCCGGGACAGGGGCTTGGAATCAGCCCCAGCATTTT. Protein: CASSAGTGAWNQPQHF.

CDR3 region: CASSVGGSGGSRSYNEQFF. The CDR3 DNA reads as TGTGCCAGCAGCGTAGGCGGTAGCGGGGGGTCTCGCTCCTACAATGAGCAGTTCTTC. The chain joins TRBV7-8 to TRBJ2-1, with 10 bases fitting TRBD2. V was clipped by 5 bases and J by 0 bases; unmatched bases: 13. The CDR3 runs to 19 residues. Germline V gives CDR1 SGHVS, CDR2 FQNEAQ. The complete variable domain, with remaining parts taken from reference TRBV7-8 and TRBJ2-1, reads GAGVSQSPRYKVAKRGQDVALRCDPISGHVSLFWYQQALGQGPEFLTYFQNEAQLDKSGLPSDRFFAERPEGSVSTLKIQRTQQEDSAVYLCASSVGGSGGSRSYNEQFFGPGTRLTVL.

The chain carries TRBV18 and TRBJ1-1; maybe TRBD1 (5 bases). Germline CDR1 is KGHSH and CDR2 is LQKENI. CDR3 length equals 15 residues. Trimming removed 2 bases at V and 7 bases at J, with 17 bases between. CDR3 nucleotide sequence: TGTGCCAGCTCACCAAGGGGCAGTGATATTCTTGAAGCTTTCTTT. Protein: CASSPRGSDILEAFF.